This T cell receptor (beta chain) comes out of a study of beta chain bispecific antibodies for T cell cancers. Study summary: Sequenced cells survived coculture with leukemia lines plus bispecific antibodies. Jurkat cells expressed TRBV12-3; HPB-ALL cells expressed TRBV5-5.

T cells were expanded from blood mononuclear cells for around three days with anti-CD3 OKT3 or CD3/CD28 beads. Expanded T cells grew in IL-2 (roughly 100 IU/ml) plus IL-7 (approximately 5 ng/ml). For this clonotype: Antigen: not known.

TCRdb itself ran the 5' RACE reads through MiXCR, one entry per CDR3 protein. Of around 19,000 distinct CDR3 sequences listed, around 2% are singletons. Germline V gene data show CDR1 as WSHSY and CDR2 as SAAADI. The V segment lost 3 bases and the J segment 4 bases; nucleotides outside the gene matches: 12. The CDR3 consists of 20 residues. Study results and caveats: Anti-TRBV12 exposure, compared with anti-CD19, reduced the TRBV12-3 proportion of TRBV signal by around 99%. Normal T cells contributed less of the targeted TRBV signal than the leukemia cells did.

The gene calls are TRBV10-2 and TRBJ2-1; 16 bases are a match to TRBD2. This TCR was recovered from a human donor in good health. Some clones in this sample may be carry-over from other donors' samples. Sequenced here: healthy donor T cells cultured with leukemia cells, sampled from a culture containing a bispecific antibody targeting TCR Vbeta12. CDR3 amino acids: CASSDFVGTSGGVTYNEQFF. DNA for the CDR3: TGCGCCAGCAGTGATTTCGTAGGGACTAGCGGGGGGGTGACTTACAATGAGCAGTTCTTC.